This record concerns one T cell receptor (beta chain) sequence. This entry belongs to a study of blood T cell repertoires in COVID-19. The wider study: Researchers got acute and convalescent COVID-19 samples from the United States, Italy and Spain. PBMCs, B-cell-depleted T cells, or T cells were the source of the cDNA or gDNA that made up the material.

Germline V gene lookup returns CDR1 MNHEY and CDR2 SVGAGI. V was trimmed by 5 bases and J by 3 bases, leaving 2 bases between them. The length of the CDR3 is 10 residues. The table came from immunoSEQ multiplex PCR; TCRdb's copy has only in-frame clones and leaves some out. Among a few hundred thousand clones listed, more than 80% were seen once. The sequenced material came from peripheral blood. The clonotype was recovered from a man aged 40-50 years with acute or convalescent COVID-19. V and J are TRBV6-5 and TRBJ2-7, with unresolved D. CDR3 region: CASSRYEQYF. The CDR3 coding sequence is TGTGCCAGCAGTCGCTACGAGCAGTACTTC.